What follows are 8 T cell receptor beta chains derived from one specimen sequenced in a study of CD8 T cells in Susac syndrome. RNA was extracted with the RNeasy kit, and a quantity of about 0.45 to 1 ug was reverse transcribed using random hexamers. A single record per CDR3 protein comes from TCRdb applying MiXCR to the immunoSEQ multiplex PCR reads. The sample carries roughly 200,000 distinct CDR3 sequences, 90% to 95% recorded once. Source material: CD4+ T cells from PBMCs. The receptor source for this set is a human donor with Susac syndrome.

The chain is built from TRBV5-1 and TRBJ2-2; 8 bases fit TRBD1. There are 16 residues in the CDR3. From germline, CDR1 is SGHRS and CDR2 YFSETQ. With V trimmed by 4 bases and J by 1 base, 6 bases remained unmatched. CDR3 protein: CASSIQGTGNTGELFF. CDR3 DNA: TGCGCCAGCAGCATTCAAGGGACAGGGAACACCGGGGAGCTGTTTTTT.

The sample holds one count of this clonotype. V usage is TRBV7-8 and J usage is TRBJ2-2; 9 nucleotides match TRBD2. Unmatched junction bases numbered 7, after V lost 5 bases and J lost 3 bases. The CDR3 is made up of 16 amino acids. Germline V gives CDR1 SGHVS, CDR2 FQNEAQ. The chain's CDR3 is CASSLGLANYTGELFF. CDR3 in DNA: TGTGCCAGCAGCCTTGGACTAGCGAATTACACCGGGGAGCTGTTTTTT.

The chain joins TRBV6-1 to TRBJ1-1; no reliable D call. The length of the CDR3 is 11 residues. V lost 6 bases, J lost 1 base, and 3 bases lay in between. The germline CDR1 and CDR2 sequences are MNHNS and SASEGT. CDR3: CASRGNTEAFF. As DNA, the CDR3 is TGTGCCAGCAGGGGGAACACTGAAGCTTTCTTT.

The CDR3 loop is CASSPNSGSSYNEQFF. In nucleotides, the CDR3 is TGTGCCAGCAGCCCCAATAGCGGGAGCTCCTACAATGAGCAGTTCTTC. The chain couples TRBV9 to TRBJ2-1; 9 bases are shared with TRBD2. Trimming cost V 4 bases and J 0 bases; bases outside gene matches: 5. The CDR3 is 16 amino acids. CDR1 is SGDLS, CDR2 YYNGEE, per germline.

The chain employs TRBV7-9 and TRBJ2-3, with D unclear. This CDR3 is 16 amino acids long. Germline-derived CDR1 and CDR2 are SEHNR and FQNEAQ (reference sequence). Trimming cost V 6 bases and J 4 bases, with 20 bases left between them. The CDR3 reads CASSPLSTKGSDTQYF. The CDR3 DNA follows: TGTGCCAGCAGTCCACTTAGCACAAAAGGATCAGATACGCAGTATTTT.

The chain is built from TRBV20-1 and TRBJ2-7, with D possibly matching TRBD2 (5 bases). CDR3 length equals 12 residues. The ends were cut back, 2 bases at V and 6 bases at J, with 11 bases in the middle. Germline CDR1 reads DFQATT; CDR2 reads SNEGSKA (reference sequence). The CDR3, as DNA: TGCAGTGCTAGAACTAGGTACCCCGAGCAGTACTTC. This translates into CSARTRYPEQYF.

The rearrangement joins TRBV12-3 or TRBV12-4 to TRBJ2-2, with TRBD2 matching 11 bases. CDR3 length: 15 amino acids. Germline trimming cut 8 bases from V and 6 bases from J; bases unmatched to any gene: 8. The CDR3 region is CASLFSGGAPGELFF. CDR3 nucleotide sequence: TGTGCCAGCCTCTTTAGCGGGGGGGCTCCCGGGGAGCTGTTTTTT.

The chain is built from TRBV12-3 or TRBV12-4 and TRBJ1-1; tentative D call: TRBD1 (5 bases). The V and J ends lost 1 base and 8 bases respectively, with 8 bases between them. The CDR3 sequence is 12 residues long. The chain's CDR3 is CASSLGAGEAFF. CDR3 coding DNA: TGTGCCAGCAGTTTAGGAGCAGGGGAAGCTTTCTTT.